This entry lists 27 T cell receptor beta chains sequenced from one sample in a study of blood T cell repertoires in COVID-19. Profiling relied on immunoSEQ multiplex PCR, and the TCRdb table lists in-frame clones only, not all of them. The data contain approximately 300,000 clones, approximately 85% of them singletons. Sequencing was performed on PBMCs or T cells enriched from blood (not recorded which). The receptors come from a woman aged 25 to 45 who had recovered from COVID-19.

The chain links TRBV28 to TRBJ1-1; tentative D call: TRBD1 (5 bases). Germline V CDR1 and CDR2: MDHEN, SYDVKM. V lost 7 bases and J 3 bases, leaving 15 bases between the germline ends. The length of the CDR3 is 14 residues. The CDR3 sequence: CASIRGWEDTEAFF. CDR3 bases: TGTGCCAGCATACGGGGCTGGGAGGACACTGAAGCTTTCTTT.

The chain carries TRBV13 and TRBJ2-2; 11 bases agree with TRBD2. The length of the CDR3 is 19 residues. The trim removed 4 bases at V and 3 bases at J, leaving 13 bases unmatched. Germline values: CDR1 PRHDT, CDR2 FYEKMQ (reference sequence). DNA of the CDR3: TGTGCCAGCAGCTCCAGAGATCTAGCGGGAGGAACCCACACCGGGGAGCTGTTTTTT. This encodes CASSSRDLAGGTHTGELFF.

The gene calls are TRBV7-6 and TRBJ2-2, with D maybe TRBD2 (6 bases). Per the germline V gene, CDR1 is SGHVS and CDR2 is FNYEAQ. V was trimmed by 5 bases and J by 6 bases, leaving 25 bases between them. The CDR3 is 18 amino acids. CDR3 nucleotide sequence: TGTGCCAGCAGCCAGAGGTATAGAGGGAGGACGCGTGCCGGGGAGCTGTTTTTT. Protein product: CASSQRYRGRTRAGELFF.

The chain is built from TRBV6-5 and TRBJ1-2; D gene ambiguous. The CDR3 loop spans 15 amino acids. V lost 2 bases, J lost 0 bases, and 10 bases lay in between. Germline V gives CDR1 MNHEY, CDR2 SVGAGI. For the CDR3, the DNA is TGTGCCAGCAGTTACAGCCAGGTCGCTAACTATGGCTACACCTTC. This gives the protein CASSYSQVANYGYTF.

Here the CDR3 reads CASSQVRTGAYEQYF. CDR3 DNA: TGCGCCAGCAGCCAAGTTCGGACGGGAGCCTACGAGCAGTACTTC. This sequence joins TRBV4-1 and TRBJ2-7; D is possibly TRBD2 (6 bases). V was trimmed by 1 base and J by 2 bases, leaving 12 bases between them. This CDR3 region has 15 residues. Germline CDR1 is MGHRA and CDR2 is YSYEKL.

DNA of the CDR3: TGCGCCAGCAGCCAAGATATTTTCGGACAGGGCTATGGCTACACCTTC. Protein: CASSQDIFGQGYGYTF. The chain uses TRBV4-1 and TRBJ1-2; 8 bases line up with TRBD1. The CDR3 is 16 residues long. With 0 bases clipped from V and 4 bases from J, the junction kept 7 bases outside the gene matches. The germline V gene has CDR1 MGHRA and CDR2 YSYEKL.

This clone has just a few counts. The chain is built from TRBV19 and TRBJ1-3; 7 positions agree with TRBD1. The CDR3 totals 13 residues. Germline-derived CDR1 and CDR2 are LNHDA and SQIVND (reference sequence). J lost 4 bases, V lost 4 bases, and 1 base had no gene match. The CDR3 DNA sequence: TGTGCCAGTAGTACGGACAGGGGAAACACCATATATTTT. Protein: CASSTDRGNTIYF.

With respect to this clone: Other DNA sequences in this sample translate to the same CDR3. The genes are TRBV6-4 and TRBJ2-1; TRBD2 might be the D (6 bases). This CDR3 region has 15 residues. The ends were cut back, 0 bases at V and 0 bases at J, with 6 bases in the middle. Germline V lookup: CDR1 MRHNA, CDR2 SNTAGT. As DNA, the CDR3 is TGTGCCAGCAGTGACTCAGCGGGCTCCTACAATGAGCAGTTCTTC. Its protein is CASSDSAGSYNEQFF.

CDR3 sequence (DNA): TGTGCCAGCAGATCCCGGAGGGCAACTAATGAAAAACTGTTTTTT. This codes for CASRSRRATNEKLFF. The chain links TRBV11-2 to TRBJ1-4; D is unresolved. V shed 6 bases and J shed 0 bases, with 11 bases lying between them. CDR1 is SGHAT, CDR2 FQNNGV, per germline. This CDR3 spans 15 amino acids.

This clone showed up just once. The chain has TRBV9 and TRBJ1-4, with D perhaps TRBD1 (5 bases). The CDR3 has 15 amino acids. Per the germline V gene, CDR1 is SGDLS and CDR2 is YYNGEE. Trimming shortened V by 3 bases and J by 8 bases, and 17 bases separated the two germline ends. The CDR3 sequence: CASSESPGVGEKLFF. CDR3 sequence (DNA): TGTGCCAGCAGCGAGTCCCCGGGGGTAGGGGAAAAACTGTTTTTT. Based on the CDR3 plus reference TRBV9 and TRBJ1-4, the full variable domain is DSGVTQTPKHLITATGQRVTLRCSPRSGDLSVYWYQQSLDQGLQFLIQYYNGEERAKGNILERFSAQQFPDLHSELNLSSLELGDSALYFCASSESPGVGEKLFFGSGTQLSVL.

The chain links TRBV29-1 to TRBJ2-2, with D hard to call. The V end was cut by 3 bases, the J end by 1 base, with 12 bases between. Germline CDR1 and CDR2: SQVTM and ANQGSEA. The CDR3 loop spans 15 amino acids. The CDR3: CSVESSSLNTGELFF. The CDR3 DNA reads as TGCAGCGTTGAGAGTAGTTCACTGAACACCGGGGAGCTGTTTTTT.

This sequence joins TRBV10-2 and TRBJ1-1; 8 bases are a match to TRBD1. This CDR3 has 16 residues. V was pared by 0 bases and J by 5 bases, with 8 bases of the junction left unmatched. The germline CDR1 and CDR2 sequences are WSHSY and SAAADI. The CDR3 DNA follows: TGCGCCAGCAGTGAGTCAGGGCAGGGGGCTAGGACTGAAGCTTTCTTT. Translating gives CASSESGQGARTEAFF.

CDR3 amino acids: CASSAGTANNSPLHF. The CDR3 DNA is TGTGCCAGCAGTGCTGGGACAGCGAATAATTCACCCCTCCACTTT. The chain has TRBV25-1 and TRBJ1-6; 7 bases line up with TRBD1. Germline assignment: CDR1 MGHDK and CDR2 SYGVNS. V shed 4 bases and J 5 bases; nucleotides not matched to a gene: 5. The length of the CDR3 is 15 residues.

This clone has just one count. A much more abundant neighbour one base away suggests this may be a read error. The chain combines TRBV5-4 with TRBJ2-7; 7 bases are shared with TRBD1. V lost 4 bases to trimming and J lost 2 bases; unmatched junction nucleotides: 6. This CDR3 spans 14 amino acids. Germline assignment: CDR1 SGHNT and CDR2 YYREEE (reference sequence). The CDR3 is CASSPGTEAYEQYF. Written as DNA, the CDR3 is TGTGCCAGCAGCCCCGGGACAGAGGCCTACGAGCAGTACTTC.

This sequence joins TRBV15 and TRBJ1-3; D perhaps matches TRBD1 (6 bases). The CDR3 sequence is 17 residues long. V lost 3 bases and J lost 0, with 15 bases in between. Per germline, CDR1 LNHNV and CDR2 YYDKDF (reference sequence). CDR3 sequence reads: CATSSPQGPSSGNTIYF. Written as DNA, the CDR3 is TGTGCCACCAGCAGTCCACAGGGCCCCAGCTCTGGAAACACCATATATTTT.

The chain combines TRBV24-1 with TRBJ1-2; 8 bases line up with TRBD1. Germline V lookup: CDR1 KGHDR, CDR2 SFDVKD. The length of the CDR3 is 14 residues. Losses at the gene ends were 4 bases for V and 5 bases for J; bases not matched to a gene: 5. CDR3 region: CATSDQGARYGYTF. The CDR3 nucleotides are TGTGCCACCAGTGACCAGGGGGCGCGTTATGGCTACACCTTC.

This chain links TRBV21-1 with TRBJ2-3; TRBD1, as called in the table, went unchecked against the DNA. TRBV21-1 corresponds to a pseudogene. This CDR3 comprises 20 residues. The CDR3 bases are TGTGCCAGCAGCGCGCGAAATGGGGTTTGGACAGGCGGCGGCACAGATACGCAGTATTTT. Amino acids: CASSARNGVWTGGGTDTQYF.

Only one count was recorded for this clone. The rearrangement uses TRBV18 and TRBJ1-1; possibly TRBD1 for D (5 bases). This CDR3 is 15 amino acids long. The V end was cut by 0 bases, the J end by 6 bases, with 14 bases between. The germline V gene has CDR1 KGHSH and CDR2 LQKENI. This CDR3 is CASSPPGPSRAEAFF. For the CDR3, the DNA is TGTGCCAGCTCACCACCGGGGCCTTCTCGCGCTGAAGCTTTCTTT.

This clone was observed a handful of times. The CDR3 nucleotides are TGCGCCAGCAGCACGGGACAGACTAGCACAGATACGCAGTATTTT. Amino acid sequence: CASSTGQTSTDTQYF. This chain connects TRBV5-1 to TRBJ2-3; 7 bases fit TRBD1. The CDR3 runs to 15 residues. Germline V CDR1 and CDR2: SGHRS, YFSETQ. Unmatched junction bases numbered 5, after V lost 4 bases and J lost 0 bases.

This chain links TRBV9 with TRBJ2-1, with 7 bases matching TRBD1. Germline trimming cut 4 bases from V and 1 base from J; bases unmatched to any gene: 11. The CDR3 has 17 amino acids. Germline CDR1 is SGDLS and CDR2 is YYNGEE. The CDR3 DNA is TGTGCCAGCAGCCATCCCCGACAGGGCCGGTCCTACAATGAGCAGTTCTTC. It yields the protein CASSHPRQGRSYNEQFF. Variable domain in full (rest from reference TRBV9 and TRBJ2-1): DSGVTQTPKHLITATGQRVTLRCSPRSGDLSVYWYQQSLDQGLQFLIQYYNGEERAKGNILERFSAQQFPDLHSELNLSSLELGDSALYFCASSHPRQGRSYNEQFFGPGTRLTVL.

This chain connects TRBV7-2 to TRBJ2-3, with D tentatively TRBD2 (6 bases). Trimming cost V 5 bases and J 6 bases, with 21 bases left between them. In germline, CDR1 is SGHTA, CDR2 FQGNSA. This CDR3 spans 16 amino acids. Here the CDR3 reads CASSQSRDPGVDTQYF. The CDR3 DNA is TGTGCCAGCAGCCAGTCCCGGGACCCGGGGGTGGATACGCAGTATTTT.

The table lists this clone with a count of one. The chain employs TRBV14 and TRBJ1-5; D unresolved. Germline-derived CDR1 and CDR2 are SGHDN and FVKESK. V was pared by 4 bases and J by 0 bases, with 7 bases between. There are 14 residues in the CDR3. The CDR3, as DNA: TGTGCCAGCAGCCCAGCGTATAGCAATCAGCCCCAGCATTTT. It translates to CASSPAYSNQPQHF.

The chain has TRBV25-1 and TRBJ1-1; 10 nucleotides line up with TRBD1. The length of the CDR3 is 15 residues. J lost 10 bases, V lost 3 bases, and 11 bases had no gene match. Germline V lookup: CDR1 MGHDK, CDR2 SYGVNS. The CDR3 spells CASSDPGQGLPRAFF. DNA for the CDR3: TGTGCCAGCAGTGACCCGGGACAGGGGCTACCGCGAGCTTTCTTT. The variable domain in full, completed from reference TRBV25-1 and TRBJ1-1, reads EADIYQTPRYLVIGTGKKITLECSQTMGHDKMYWYQQDPGMELHLIHYSYGVNSTEKGDLSSESTVSRIRTEHFPLTLESARPSHTSQYLCASSDPGQGLPRAFFGQGTRLTVV.

The chain is built from TRBV30 and TRBJ1-2, with D maybe TRBD1 (5 bases). This CDR3 is built from 15 residues. V was pared by 0 bases and J by 5 bases, with 16 bases between. Germline V lookup: CDR1 GTSNPN, CDR2 SVGIG (reference sequence). CDR3 loop: CAWSVPPQGRYGYTF. CDR3 bases: TGTGCCTGGAGTGTACCCCCCCAGGGAAGGTATGGCTACACCTTC.

The chain employs TRBV19 and TRBJ1-1; D gene unclear. Germline V lookup: CDR1 LNHDA, CDR2 SQIVND (reference sequence). The CDR3 totals 13 residues. V was pared by 5 bases and J by 4 bases, with 11 bases between. CDR3 bases: TGTGCCAGTAGTCTCCGATGGAGCACTGAAGCTTTCTTT. Protein: CASSLRWSTEAFF.

The chain carries TRBV21-1 and TRBJ1-5. TRBV21-1 has pseudogene status. There are 13 residues in the CDR3. The CDR3 here is CASSKDWVRAQHF. The CDR3 nucleotides are TGTGCCAGCAGCAAAGATTGGGTTCGGGCCCAGCATTTT.

V gene TRBV5-1 combines with J gene TRBJ2-2; 7 nucleotides align to TRBD1. Losses at the gene ends were 5 bases for V and 3 bases for J; bases not matched to a gene: 7. The V gene's germline CDR1 is SGHRS and CDR2 YFSETQ. The CDR3 spans 15 residues. The CDR3 coding sequence is TGCGCCAGCAGTACTACAGGGGTGTACACCGGGGAGCTGTTTTTT. Translated: CASSTTGVYTGELFF.